This T cell receptor (beta chain) was captured in a study of T-cell memory formation after mild COVID-19 (TCRdb year 2021). About the study as a whole: TCR sequence clusters from the two donors were found to be largely donor specific. The cohort comprised two young, previously healthy adult volunteers, one female and one male. T-cell clones expanding and contracting after mild COVID-19 in two donors were tracked by longitudinal TCRalpha and TCRbeta repertoire sequencing.

Ficoll-Paque density gradient centrifugation was the method used to isolate PBMCs. The germline V gene yields SGHDN for CDR1 and FVKESK for CDR2. Between the V and J ends, shortened by 0 bases and 9 bases respectively, the junction contains 14 bases. There are 14 amino acids in the CDR3, from cysteine to phenylalanine inclusive. Only the CDR3 part of the read is kept: 42 bases, read in frame from the first base. In the case of this clonotype: Its specific antigen is unknown. The record has no base qualities; no much larger clone is one base away.

Beyond this particular receptor, the publication reports: Clones contracting from day 15 to 85 had balanced CD4/CD8 phenotypes, while a second wave expanding from day 15 to 37 was biased towards CD4+. The second-wave clones that peaked on day 37 were not confirmed to be SARS-CoV-2 specific. Some responding clones were found in pre-infection memory, which suggests that pre-existing cross-reactive memory T cells took part in the SARS-CoV-2 response. Only a couple of mild cases were covered in the study, and larger cohorts including severe cases with pre-infection samples were considered necessary. Contracting CD4+ clones appeared mostly in the CM and EM memory subsets, whereas CD8+ clones were enriched in EMRA.

Reads for this sample came from an Illumina NovaSeq 6000. Using 5'RACE with constant-segment primers, TCRalpha and TCRbeta cDNA libraries were constructed, with sample barcodes and unique molecular identifiers added in the process. RNA was extracted from every sample with Trizol reagent. The libraries were amplified in two PCR steps, and the second step added a second sample barcode and Illumina TruSeq adapters. Sequencing of the libraries was done on an Illumina NovaSeq, producing 2 x 150 bp paired-end reads. In the authors' own workflow: Demultiplexing of reads and collapsing into UMI-guided consensus sequences were performed with migec v1.2.7. Using mixcr v2.1.11, UMI consensuses were aligned to TRA and TRB V and J templates and then assembled into clonotypes. Clonotypes were classified as expanded or contracted when called significant by both edgeR and NoisET, with noise models trained on biological replicates. edgeR calls used a false discovery rate-adjusted p below 0.01 and a log2 fold-change threshold of 1. As an exploratory analysis of dynamics, max-normalized trajectories of the 1000 most abundant clonotypes were examined by PCA with hierarchical clustering. Each responding clone was given a CD4 or CD8 phenotype based on the CD4+ and CD8+ repertoires, which had been sequenced separately. The public reads were reanalyzed by TCRdb: fastp trimming at Q25, MiXCR alignment, in-frame beta chains only. Rows merge per CDR3 protein into single entries with the most common DNA and genes. The V and J calls, along with clone size, are taken from TCRdb and not from the paper's own processing. The sample data list 65,000 to 95,000 distinct CDR3 sequences, and 9.5% to 15% of these were observed just once. The ten largest clonotypes hold 35% to 50% of the sample.

The material sequenced was PBMCs or a T cell subset sorted from them (not recorded which). The receptor comes from a man aged 18 to 29 who had mild COVID-19 (a few samples of this study predate the infection). The sample titles of this study are shuffled in the database, so cell type and time point are left out; the donor was told from shared clones. Recombination joined TRBV14 with TRBJ2-5, with TRBD2 perhaps the D gene, on 6 matching bases. For the CDR3, the sequence is CASSQERGLWAQYF. The nucleotide sequence is given as TGTGCCAGCAGCCAAGAGCGGGGCCTGTGGGCCCAGTACTTC.